The rows below give T cell receptor beta chains drawn from one sample of a study of blood T cell repertoires in COVID-19. Some clones are missing from TCRdb's copy, which holds only in-frame ones; the method was immunoSEQ multiplex PCR. This sample has about 240,000 clones, with around 86% found just once. The sample was peripheral blood. The receptors stem from a woman aged 55 to 70 with active or convalescent COVID-19. The CDR3 runs from the conserved cysteine through the conserved F or W. Fields, in order: J gene, clone size, D gene, V gene, CDR3 DNA, CDR3 protein. A D gene is named only where the DNA matches it firmly. The size field is filled for only some rows; it gives once, few, many or a size class.

J: TRBJ2-5
size: -
D: TRBD1
V: TRBV6-5
DNA: TGTGCCAGCAGTTCCAACCGGGACAGCCAAGAGACCCAGTACTTC
CDR3: CASSSNRDSQETQYF

J: TRBJ2-7
size: -
D: TRBD1
V: TRBV2
DNA: TGTGCCAGCACTGGACAGGGTAAGGGCTACGAGCAGTACTTC
CDR3: CASTGQGKGYEQYF

J: TRBJ2-3
size: once
D: TRBD2
V: TRBV7-8
DNA: TGTGCCAGCAGCTTAAAACTAGCGGGGGAAACAGATACGCAGTATTTT
CDR3: CASSLKLAGETDTQYF

J: TRBJ2-2
size: -
D: TRBD2
V: TRBV7-9
DNA: TGTGCCAGCAGCTTAGGCCGACTAGCGGGGGTGTACACCGGGGAGCTGTTTTTT
CDR3: CASSLGRLAGVYTGELFF

J: TRBJ1-2
size: -
D: TRBD1
V: TRBV10-3
DNA: TGTGCCATCAGTGAGGGACTGGACAGGGCCTATGGCTACACCTTC
CDR3: CAISEGLDRAYGYTF

J: TRBJ1-5
size: -
D: TRBD1
V: TRBV6-5
DNA: TGTGCCAGCAGCAGGGACAGCAGCAATCAGCCCCAGCATTTT
CDR3: CASSRDSSNQPQHF

J: TRBJ1-6
size: -
D: -
V: TRBV21-1
DNA: TGTGCCAGCAGCTACTGGACAAACTTT
CDR3: CASSYWTNF

J: TRBJ2-5
size: once
D: -
V: TRBV6-6
DNA: TGTGCCAGCAGTCCCCGACTAGTTGCCCAAGAGACCCAGTACTTC
CDR3: CASSPRLVAQETQYF

J: TRBJ2-3
size: once
D: TRBD2
V: TRBV9
DNA: TGTGCCAGCAGCTCCCCCTCTCTAGCGGGGGGGCCGTGGAGCACAGATACGCAGTATTTT
CDR3: CASSSPSLAGGPWSTDTQYF

J: TRBJ1-6
size: few
D: TRBD1
V: TRBV30
DNA: TGTGCCTGGAGTGCCGGGACAGTGGATTATAATTCACCCCTCCACTTT
CDR3: CAWSAGTVDYNSPLHF

J: TRBJ2-1
size: -
D: TRBD1
V: TRBV6-5
DNA: TGTGCCAGCAGTTACTCCCGACAGGGGGTCGACAATGAGCAGTTCTTC
CDR3: CASSYSRQGVDNEQFF

J: TRBJ1-1
size: -
D: TRBD1
V: TRBV7-9
DNA: TGTGCCAGCAGCTTTATACAGGGGGCATCTGAAGCTTTCTTT
CDR3: CASSFIQGASEAFF

J: TRBJ2-2
size: -
D: TRBD2
V: TRBV7-2
DNA: TGTGCCAGCAGCTACCGGGGGGCGAACACCGGGGAGCTGTTTTTT
CDR3: CASSYRGANTGELFF

J: TRBJ2-2
size: -
D: TRBD2
V: TRBV28
DNA: TGTGCCAGCAGTTTAGGCTCGGGTTCGGTATACCAGCGGGGGAATATCGGGGAGCTGTTTTTT
CDR3: CASSLGSGSVYQRGNIGELFF

J: TRBJ1-1
size: -
D: -
V: TRBV13
DNA: TGTGCCAGCAGCTTAGGCAGGGGTCGAGGCACTGAAGCTTTCTTT
CDR3: CASSLGRGRGTEAFF

J: TRBJ2-5
size: -
D: -
V: TRBV19
DNA: TGTGCCAGTAGTATGGGAGCCTATAGGGAGACCCAGTACTTC
CDR3: CASSMGAYRETQYF

J: TRBJ2-7
size: -
D: -
V: TRBV29-1
DNA: TGCAGCGTAAGAGACAGGGCGGGGAACGAGCAGTACTTC
CDR3: CSVRDRAGNEQYF

J: TRBJ1-3
size: -
D: -
V: TRBV6-2/TRBV6-3
DNA: TGTGCCAGCAGTTATCAGGGGTTCCTTGGAAACACCATATATTTT
CDR3: CASSYQGFLGNTIYF

J: TRBJ2-5
size: -
D: TRBD1
V: TRBV7-2
DNA: TGTGCCAGCAGCTTAGGGGCAGGGGGTGAGACCCAGTACTTC
CDR3: CASSLGAGGETQYF

J: TRBJ2-1
size: -
D: -
V: TRBV5-1
DNA: TGCGCCAGCAGCGGCTCACCCTACAATGAGCAGTTCTTC
CDR3: CASSGSPYNEQFF